The source of this T cell receptor (beta chain) is a study of a mutant IDH1 vaccine in newly diagnosed glioma. The wider study: Vaccines were first given 4-6 weeks after radiotherapy alone, or with temozolomide cycles. Visits V12 and V13 fell at weeks 35 and 47, respectively. The therapy given earlier, which was standard therapy, consisted of radiotherapy, temozolomide, or both, and most of the patients received both. Study findings and constraints: Top-clonotype changes in peripheral T cells seemed unrelated to pseudoprogression.

TCRdb keeps only in-frame clones here, not all; method: immunoSEQ multiplex PCR. Of 60,000 to 70,000 clones in the sample, 83% are singletons; the top ten hold roughly 4%. Germline V lookup: CDR1 MNHNS, CDR2 SASEGT. The V segment lost 5 bases and the J segment 4 bases; nucleotides outside the gene matches: 4. This CDR3 spans 15 amino acids. Time point noted: week 47, end of study. What each vaccine dose contained was 300 ug of mutant IDH1 20-mer peptide, accompanied by topical imiquimod. Concerning this clone itself: Its target is not known.

This chain links TRBV6-1 with TRBJ1-4; 10 bases fit TRBD1. The source was PBMCs, collected from a glioma patient whose treatment included an IDH1 peptide vaccine. This receptor was taken from a man younger than 45 with glioma. The CDR3 is CASSPRTGGNEKLFF. CDR3 sequence (DNA): TGTGCCAGCAGTCCACGGACAGGGGGTAATGAAAAACTGTTTTTT.